This TCR beta chain appears in the sequencing data of a study of blood T cell repertoires in COVID-19. Study-wide context: From the United States, Italy and Spain came samples of acute and convalescent COVID-19. Sample material is recorded as cDNA or gDNA derived from T cells, B-cell-depleted T cells, or PBMCs.

Profiled with immunoSEQ multiplex PCR; TCRdb holds only in-frame clones, not every one. Altogether 350,000 to 400,000 clones are present, around nine tenths being singletons, with the ten largest covering around 0.97%. This CDR3 comprises 13 residues. The V gene end was trimmed by 11 bases and the J gene end by 2 bases; junction bases not matched to a gene: 6. Looked up from germline, CDR1 is SEHNR and CDR2 is FQNEAQ (reference sequence). Everyone who took part was roughly 18 to 89 years old, and they came from about two dozen US areas. Cohorts were based on clinical histories the participants reported.

This rearrangement joins TRBV7-9 to TRBJ1-1; 9 bases agree with TRBD1. The sample comprised PBMCs or T cells enriched from blood (not recorded which). The clonotype originates from a woman in her 30s with acute COVID-19. The CDR3 coding sequence is TGTGCCCTCCAGGGACAGGGTAACACTGAAGCTTTCTTT. Translated: CALQGQGNTEAFF. The entire variable domain, with the rest obtained from reference TRBV7-9 and TRBJ1-1, is as follows: DTGVSQNPRHKITKRGQNVTFRCDPISEHNRLYWYRQTLGQGPEFLTYFQNEAQLEKSRLLSDRFSAERPKGSFSTLEIQRTEQGDSAMYLCALQGQGNTEAFFGQGTRLTVV.